The TCR beta chain under discussion was sequenced for a study of blood T cell repertoires in COVID-19. At the level of the study: PBMCs, B-cell-depleted T cells, or T cells provided the cDNA or gDNA that made up the material.

The CDR3 has 14 amino acids. Per the germline V gene, CDR1 is LGHDT and CDR2 is YNNKEL (reference sequence). With 3 bases clipped from V and 5 bases from J, the junction kept 5 bases outside the gene matches. This clone appeared a single time. TCRdb's copy holds only in-frame clones and misses some; the assay was immunoSEQ multiplex PCR. The repertoire holds 110,000 to 150,000 clones, with about 76% as singletons. V usage is TRBV3-1 (or the pseudogene TRBV3-2) and J usage is TRBJ2-7; TRBD1 matches at 9 bases. Material: peripheral blood. This TCR was recovered from a human donor in a cohort sampled during active COVID-19. CDR3 coding DNA: TGTGCCAGCAGCCAGGGGACAGGGACCGACGAGCAGTACTTC. It specifies CASSQGTGTDEQYF.